The clone carrying this T cell receptor beta chain was seen more than once but under ten times. Its target is not known. Researchers took RNA transcripts and amplified the TCR beta CDR3 regions from them. The HTBI primer set drove a first-round RT-PCR of the TCR CDR3. TCRdb reanalysed the multiplex PCR reads using MiXCR and keeps one entry per CDR3 protein. This table has 750,000 to 950,000 distinct CDR3 sequences, around 39% appearing once. This specimen belongs to a study of T cells in Graves' hyperthyroidism and ophthalmopathy. Study results and limitations: Clonotypes that were expanded in thyroid above 0.001 mostly appeared in blood too. A model of 13 V-J pairs discriminated ophthalmopathy from stable hyperthyroidism.

The germline V and J ends were trimmed by 1 base and 1 base, with 10 bases remaining between them. This CDR3 region has 15 residues. Germline V CDR1 and CDR2: LGHNA, YSLEER. Patients were excluded because of uncontrolled infection, other autoimmune disease, pregnancy or lactation. The authors took PBMCs from roughly 10 ml fresh peripheral blood. The sample was blood. This chain connects TRBV4-3 to TRBJ1-1; D might be TRBD1 (6 bases). This clonotype originated in a young man with Graves' hyperthyroidism. The CDR3 sequence is CASSQGRGQNTEAFF. The CDR3 nucleotides are TGCGCCAGCAGCCAAGGTCGGGGGCAGAACACTGAAGCTTTCTTT.